There are many counts of the clone carrying this TCR beta chain. TCRdb recomputed calls from the 5' RACE reads with MiXCR, one row per CDR3 protein. The data show fewer than 75,000 distinct CDR3 sequences, around 3% seen once. The V segment lost 3 bases and the J segment 4 bases; nucleotides outside the gene matches: 5. The CDR3 extends over 14 amino acids. The record originates from a study of neurological immune-mediated disorders. This chain connects TRBV12-3 or TRBV12-4 to TRBJ2-5; 7 bases match TRBD2. The sample consisted of PBMCs. This sequence was found in a man aged 35 to 55 with multiple sclerosis. CDR3: CASSFAGEGETQYF. CDR3 bases: TGTGCCAGCAGTTTTGCCGGGGAGGGAGAGACCCAGTACTTC.